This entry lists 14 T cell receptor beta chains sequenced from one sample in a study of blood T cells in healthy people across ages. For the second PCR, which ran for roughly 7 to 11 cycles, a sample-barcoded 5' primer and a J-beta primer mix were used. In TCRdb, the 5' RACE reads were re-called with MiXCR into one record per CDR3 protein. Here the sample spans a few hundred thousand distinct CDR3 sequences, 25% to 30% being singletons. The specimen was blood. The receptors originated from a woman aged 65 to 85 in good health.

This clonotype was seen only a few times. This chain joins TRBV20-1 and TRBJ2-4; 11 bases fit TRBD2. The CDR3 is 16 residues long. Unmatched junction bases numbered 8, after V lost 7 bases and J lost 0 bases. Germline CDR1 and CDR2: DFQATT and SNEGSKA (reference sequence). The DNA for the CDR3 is TGCAGTGGATTAGCGGGGGGGCTTATAGCCAAAAACATTCAGTACTTC. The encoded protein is CSGLAGGLIAKNIQYF.

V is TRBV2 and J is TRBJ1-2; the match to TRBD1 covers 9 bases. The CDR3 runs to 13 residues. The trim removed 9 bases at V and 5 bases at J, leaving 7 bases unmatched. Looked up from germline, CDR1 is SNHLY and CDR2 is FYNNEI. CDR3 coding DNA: TGTGCCAGGACCGGGACAGGGCTTTATGGCTACACCTTC. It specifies CARTGTGLYGYTF.

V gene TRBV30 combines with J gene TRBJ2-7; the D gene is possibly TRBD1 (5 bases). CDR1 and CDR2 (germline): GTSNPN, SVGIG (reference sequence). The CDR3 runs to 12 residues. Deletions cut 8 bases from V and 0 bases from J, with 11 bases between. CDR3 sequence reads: CARAGLSYEQYF. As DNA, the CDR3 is TGTGCCAGGGCAGGGCTCTCCTACGAGCAGTACTTC.

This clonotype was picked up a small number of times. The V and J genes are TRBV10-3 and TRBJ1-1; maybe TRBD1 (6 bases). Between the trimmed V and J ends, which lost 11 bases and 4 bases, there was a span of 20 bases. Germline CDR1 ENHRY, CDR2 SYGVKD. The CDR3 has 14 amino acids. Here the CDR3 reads CASTGGALSTEAFF. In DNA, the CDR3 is TGTGCCTCTACTGGGGGGGCTCTGAGCACTGAAGCTTTCTTT.

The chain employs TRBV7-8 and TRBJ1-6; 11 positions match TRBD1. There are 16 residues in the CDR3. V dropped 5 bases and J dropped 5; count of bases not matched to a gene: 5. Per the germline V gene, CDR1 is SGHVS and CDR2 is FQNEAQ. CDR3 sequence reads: CASSRGQGANNSPLHF. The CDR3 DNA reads TGTGCCAGCAGCCGCGGACAGGGGGCGAATAATTCACCCCTCCACTTT.

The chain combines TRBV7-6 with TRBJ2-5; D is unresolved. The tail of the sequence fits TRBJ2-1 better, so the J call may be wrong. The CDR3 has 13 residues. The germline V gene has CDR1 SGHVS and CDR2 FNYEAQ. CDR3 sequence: CASSLAFGNEQFF. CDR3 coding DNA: TGTGCCAGCAGCTTAGCGTTCGGCAATGAGCAGTTCTTC.

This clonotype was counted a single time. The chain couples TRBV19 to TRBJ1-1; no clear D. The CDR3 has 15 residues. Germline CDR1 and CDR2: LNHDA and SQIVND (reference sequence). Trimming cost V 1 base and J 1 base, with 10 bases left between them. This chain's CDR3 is CASSIAANPNTEAFF. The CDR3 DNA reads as TGTGCCAGTAGTATAGCAGCAAACCCGAACACTGAAGCTTTCTTT.

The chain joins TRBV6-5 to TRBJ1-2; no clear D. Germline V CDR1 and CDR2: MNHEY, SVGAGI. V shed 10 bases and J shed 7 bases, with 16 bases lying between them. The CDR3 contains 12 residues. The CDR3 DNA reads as TGTGCCACGTTACTCGGGCCGGTTGGCTACACCTTC. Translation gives CATLLGPVGYTF.

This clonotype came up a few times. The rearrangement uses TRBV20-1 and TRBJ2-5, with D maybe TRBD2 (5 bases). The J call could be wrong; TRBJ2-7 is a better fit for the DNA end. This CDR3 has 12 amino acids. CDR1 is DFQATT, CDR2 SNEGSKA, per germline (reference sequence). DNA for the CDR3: TGCAGTGCTACAGGAGGCTTGTACGAGCAGTACTTC. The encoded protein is CSATGGLYEQYF.

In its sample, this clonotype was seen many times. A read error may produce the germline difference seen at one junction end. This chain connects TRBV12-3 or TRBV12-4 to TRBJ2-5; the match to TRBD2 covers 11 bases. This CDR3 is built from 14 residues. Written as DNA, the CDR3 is TGTGCCAGCAGATTAGCGGGGGGGCAGGAGACCCAGTACTTC. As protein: CASRLAGGQETQYF.

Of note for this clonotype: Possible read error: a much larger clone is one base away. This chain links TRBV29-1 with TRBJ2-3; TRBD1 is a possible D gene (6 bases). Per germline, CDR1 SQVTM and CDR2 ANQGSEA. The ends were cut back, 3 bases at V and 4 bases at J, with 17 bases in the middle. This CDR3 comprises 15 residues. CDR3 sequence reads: CSVEGYRARPDTQYF. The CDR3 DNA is TGCAGCGTTGAGGGCTACAGGGCCCGCCCAGATACGCAGTATTTT.

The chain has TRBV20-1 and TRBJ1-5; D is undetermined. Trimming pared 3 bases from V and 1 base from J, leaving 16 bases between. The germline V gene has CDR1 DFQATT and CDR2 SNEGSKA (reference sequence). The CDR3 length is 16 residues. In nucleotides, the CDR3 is TGCAGTGCTAGGGTGACGGGGAGTGGGAGCAATCAGCCCCAGCATTTT. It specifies CSARVTGSGSNQPQHF.

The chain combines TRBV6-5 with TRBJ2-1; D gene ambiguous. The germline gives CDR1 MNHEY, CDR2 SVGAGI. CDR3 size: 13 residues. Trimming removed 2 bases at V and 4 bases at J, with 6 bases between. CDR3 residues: CASSYGRYNEQFF. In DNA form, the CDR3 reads TGTGCCAGCAGTTACGGGCGGTACAATGAGCAGTTCTTC.

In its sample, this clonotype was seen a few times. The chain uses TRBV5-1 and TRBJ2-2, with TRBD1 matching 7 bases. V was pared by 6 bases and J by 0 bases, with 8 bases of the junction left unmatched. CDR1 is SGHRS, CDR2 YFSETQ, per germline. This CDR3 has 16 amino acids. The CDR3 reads CASNLGGSPNTGELFF. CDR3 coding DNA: TGCGCCAGCAACCTAGGGGGCAGTCCGAACACCGGGGAGCTGTTTTTT.